Below, 27 T cell receptor beta chains from the same sample are listed, as sequenced in a study of blood T cell repertoires in COVID-19. This table comes from immunoSEQ multiplex PCR, and its TCRdb copy is limited to in-frame clones, with some not included. The sample records around 120,000 clones, nearly 90% being singletons. The source material was peripheral blood. The receptor set was obtained from a woman aged 60-70 years with COVID-19, enrolled during active disease.

The table lists this clone with a count of one. The V call is TRBV6-5, the J call TRBJ2-3, with D perhaps matching TRBD2 (6 bases). Germline CDR1 MNHEY, CDR2 SVGAGI. CDR3 length: 12 amino acids. Trimming removed 7 bases from V and 10 bases from J, with 15 bases in between. CDR3 nucleotides: TGTGCCAGCACCCGACCCGGGGGTGCGCAGTATTTT. This gives the protein CASTRPGGAQYF.

The chain links TRBV30 to TRBJ1-1; unclear D gene. V was shortened by 0 bases and J by 3 bases, with 8 bases between the two germline ends. The CDR3 is 13 amino acids. Germline V lookup: CDR1 GTSNPN, CDR2 SVGIG (reference sequence). The CDR3 region is CAWSVGEDTEAFF. In DNA, the CDR3 is TGTGCCTGGAGTGTCGGTGAGGACACTGAAGCTTTCTTT.

V is TRBV7-6 and J is TRBJ1-3, with D maybe TRBD1 (6 bases). CDR1 is SGHVS and CDR2 is FNYEAQ in the germline V gene. V lost 5 bases and J 6 bases, leaving 17 bases between the germline ends. The CDR3 consists of 15 residues. Here the CDR3 reads CASSLPPGGQNTIYF. In nucleotides, the CDR3 is TGTGCCAGCAGCCTTCCCCCGGGGGGGCAAAACACCATATATTTT.

J is TRBJ1-3 and V is TRBV7-8; no clear D. V dropped 3 bases and J dropped 5 bases, with 11 bases sitting between them. The CDR3 runs 14 residues. Germline V gene lookup returns CDR1 SGHVS and CDR2 FQNEAQ. The CDR3 bases are TGTGCCAGCAGCTTGCCAACAGAGAGAAACACCATATATTTT. Translating gives CASSLPTERNTIYF.

The chain carries TRBV2 and TRBJ2-7; D is possibly TRBD1 (5 bases). CDR3 length equals 14 residues. Germline V gives CDR1 SNHLY, CDR2 FYNNEI. Between the trimmed V and J ends, which lost 6 bases and 7 bases, there was a span of 19 bases. The CDR3 region is CASRASLTVPEQYF. CDR3 coding DNA: TGTGCCAGCAGGGCATCTTTGACAGTCCCAGAGCAGTACTTC.

The J gene is TRBJ2-2, the V gene TRBV7-9, with D perhaps matching TRBD2 (6 bases). Germline V lookup: CDR1 SEHNR, CDR2 FQNEAQ (reference sequence). The CDR3 has 15 residues. Trimming shortened V by 7 bases and J by 6 bases, and 18 bases separated the two germline ends. CDR3 nucleotide sequence: TGTGCCAGCACCAGACAGACTAGAGGCCCCGGGGAGCTGTTTTTT. This codes for CASTRQTRGPGELFF. Drawing the rest from reference TRBV7-9 and TRBJ2-2, the complete variable domain is DTGVSQNPRHKITKRGQNVTFRCDPISEHNRLYWYRQTLGQGPEFLTYFQNEAQLEKSRLLSDRFSAERPKGSFSTLEIQRTEQGDSAMYLCASTRQTRGPGELFFGEGSRLTVL.

This clone was counted once. CDR3 sequence (DNA): TGTGCCAGCAGCTTATCAGGGGCCCCCGGATTGGGCTACACCTTC. Protein product: CASSLSGAPGLGYTF. The chain recombines TRBV11-2 with TRBJ1-2; perhaps TRBD1 as D (6 bases). This CDR3 contains 15 residues. Trimming shortened V by 2 bases and J by 8 bases, and 18 bases separated the two germline ends. Germline values: CDR1 SGHAT, CDR2 FQNNGV.

The DNA of the CDR3 is TGTGCCAGCAGCTTAGCGGGAGGGGCTGAGAGCTACACCTTC. Protein: CASSLAGGAESYTF. This rearrangement joins TRBV11-1 to TRBJ1-2; D is perhaps TRBD1 (5 bases). The CDR3 contains 14 residues. The V gene's germline CDR1 is SGHAT and CDR2 FQDESV (reference sequence). Trimming removed 0 bases from V and 9 bases from J, with 14 bases in between.

The rearrangement links TRBV4-3 to TRBJ2-3, with TRBD2 identical over 9 bases. The germline V gene has CDR1 LGHNA and CDR2 YSLEER. The CDR3 extends over 16 amino acids. J was trimmed by 6 bases and V by 0 bases; bases with no gene match: 7. The CDR3 sequence: CASSQDRASGADTQYF. In DNA form, the CDR3 reads TGCGCCAGCAGCCAAGATAGGGCTAGCGGGGCTGATACGCAGTATTTT.

J is TRBJ2-3 and V is TRBV6-5, with 10 bases fitting TRBD2. With 6 bases clipped from V and 4 bases from J, the junction kept 4 bases outside the gene matches. CDR1 is MNHEY, CDR2 SVGAGI, per germline. The CDR3 loop spans 14 amino acids. In nucleotides, the CDR3 is TGTGCCAGCAGGCCGGGACTAGCGTCAGATACGCAGTATTTT. As protein: CASRPGLASDTQYF.

This clone has just one count. The CDR3 DNA follows: TGTGCCAGCAGCTTGCGTCAGGGGGCGGTCTACGAGCAGTACTTC. It translates to CASSLRQGAVYEQYF. The chain combines TRBV5-4 with TRBJ2-7, with 8 bases lining up with TRBD1. The CDR3 extends over 15 amino acids. V shed 1 base, J shed 3 bases, and the junction held 6 bases outside the gene matches. Germline CDR1 is SGHNT and CDR2 is YYREEE (reference sequence).

The gene calls are TRBV6-5 and TRBJ2-3, with D maybe TRBD2 (7 bases). Germline V gene sequence: CDR1 MNHEY, CDR2 SVGAGI. The CDR3 has 15 amino acids. Deletions cut 5 bases from V and 6 bases from J, with 18 bases between. The CDR3 protein is CASSTWGGPGDTQYF. CDR3 DNA sequence: TGTGCCAGCAGTACCTGGGGGGGGCCGGGGGATACGCAGTATTTT.

V is TRBV10-3 and J is TRBJ2-7, with 10 nucleotides matching TRBD2. This CDR3 contains 14 residues. The ends lost 6 bases at V and 5 bases at J; junction bases unmatched: 7. Germline V gene lookup returns CDR1 ENHRY and CDR2 SYGVKD. CDR3 nucleotides: TGTGCCATCAGAGCCGGGACTAGCGCGCACGAGCAGTACTTC. Translating it yields CAIRAGTSAHEQYF.

The genes are TRBV7-8 and TRBJ2-1; TRBD1 matches 9 bases. V trimming: 4 bases; J trimming: 0 bases; junction bases outside the gene matches: 13. The CDR3 extends over 19 amino acids. Germline lookup yields CDR1 SGHVS and CDR2 FQNEAQ. CDR3 in DNA: TGTGCCAGCAGCTCTCGACGCCCCGGACAGGGGACCTCCTACAATGAGCAGTTCTTC. Translated, it gives CASSSRRPGQGTSYNEQFF.

The rearrangement links TRBV10-3 to TRBJ2-1; 11 bases line up with TRBD2. CDR3 size: 17 residues. The trim removed 0 bases at V and 9 bases at J, leaving 10 bases unmatched. Germline V gene lookup returns CDR1 ENHRY and CDR2 SYGVKD. The CDR3 DNA reads TGTGCCATCAGTGAGTCGGTTTGGCTAGCGGGGGGTATTGAGCAGTTCTTC. Translating gives CAISESVWLAGGIEQFF.

This sequence joins TRBV2 and TRBJ1-5; a weak D match, TRBD1 (6 bases). V was clipped by 6 bases and J by 3 bases, with 15 bases between them. The CDR3 sequence is 15 residues long. Germline CDR1 reads SNHLY; CDR2 reads FYNNEI. Here the CDR3 DNA reads TGTGCCAGCAGCGAAAAGGGACACGTCAATCAGCCCCAGCATTTT. It is translated as CASSEKGHVNQPQHF.

The genes are TRBV29-1 and TRBJ1-1, with D possibly matching TRBD1 (5 bases). Germline-derived CDR1 and CDR2 are SQVTM and ANQGSEA. The ends were cut back, 6 bases at V and 5 bases at J, with 22 bases in the middle. The CDR3 totals 15 residues. As DNA, the CDR3 is TGCAGCGTACAGATCAGGGATCGTTATCGTACTGAAGCTTTCTTT. Translated: CSVQIRDRYRTEAFF.

This sequence joins TRBV6-2 or TRBV6-3 and TRBJ2-3, with D perhaps matching TRBD2 (6 bases). This CDR3 is 16 amino acids long. The V gene lost 6 bases and the J gene lost 1 base, with 17 bases spanning the gap. Germline CDR1 and CDR2: MNHEY and SVGEGT. CDR3 protein: CASSLGPSVGTDTQYF. In DNA, the CDR3 is TGTGCCAGCAGCCTAGGGCCTAGCGTAGGCACAGATACGCAGTATTTT.

This chain links TRBV11-2 with TRBJ1-2; D is ambiguous. The CDR3 is made up of 13 amino acids. The germline V gene has CDR1 SGHAT and CDR2 FQNNGV. Trimming took 1 base from V and 8 from J, leaving 11 bases between them. The CDR3 loop reads CASSLVGGLGYTF. The CDR3, as DNA: TGTGCCAGCAGCTTAGTAGGAGGACTAGGCTACACCTTC.

The rearrangement links TRBV21-1 to TRBJ2-7; whether TRBD1, the table's D call, matches the DNA was not checked. TRBV21-1 is noted as a pseudogene. The CDR3 has 12 residues. For the CDR3, the DNA is TGTGCCAGCAAGAAGGGGTTCTACGAGCAGTACTTC. Protein product: CASKKGFYEQYF.

This clone was seen once. This rearrangement joins TRBV7-2 to TRBJ2-7; weak D call: TRBD2 (6 bases). This CDR3 comprises 13 residues. CDR1 and CDR2 (germline): SGHTA, FQGNSA. V lost 3 bases and J lost 2, with 8 bases in between. The CDR3 here is CASSFPGAYEQYF. CDR3 DNA: TGTGCCAGCAGCTTCCCGGGAGCCTACGAGCAGTACTTC.

The gene calls are TRBV11-2 and TRBJ2-5; the D gene is possibly TRBD1 (6 bases). The CDR3 spans 16 residues. V was pared by 0 bases and J by 7 bases, with 18 bases between. Germline V gene lookup returns CDR1 SGHAT and CDR2 FQNNGV. CDR3 coding DNA: TGTGCCAGCAGCTTAGAATTTGGTGGGGGCAGGGGGACCCAGTACTTC. This translates into CASSLEFGGGRGTQYF.

This chain joins TRBV2 and TRBJ1-1; D not certain. From germline, CDR1 is SNHLY and CDR2 FYNNEI. This CDR3 has 15 residues. Trimming took off 6 bases at V and 1 base at J, with 15 bases between the two ends. This CDR3 is CASSTQLTANTEAFF. Here the CDR3 DNA reads TGTGCCAGCAGCACTCAGCTTACAGCGAACACTGAAGCTTTCTTT.

V gene TRBV6-5 combines with J gene TRBJ2-7; TRBD2 might be the D (5 bases). Trimming took 6 bases from V and 4 from J, leaving 10 bases between them. The CDR3 is made up of 12 amino acids. Germline loops: CDR1 MNHEY, CDR2 SVGAGI. The CDR3 region is CASRRESYEQYF. DNA of the CDR3: TGTGCCAGCAGAAGGGAGTCATACGAGCAGTACTTC.

The V and J genes are TRBV14 and TRBJ2-1, with TRBD2 as a possible D gene (6 bases). The CDR3 extends over 16 amino acids. CDR1 SGHDN and CDR2 FVKESK come from the germline V gene. V lost 4 bases to trimming and J lost 6 bases, with 19 bases between them. For the CDR3, the DNA is TGTGCCAGCAGCCCAACTTATTCCCGGAGGGGCAATGAGCAGTTCTTC. Residues: CASSPTYSRRGNEQFF. The full variable domain, completed using reference TRBV14 and TRBJ2-1, is EAGVTQFPSHSVIEKGQTVTLRCDPISGHDNLYWYRRVMGKEIKFLLHFVKESKQDESGMPNNRFLAERTGGTYSTLKVQPAELEDSGVYFCASSPTYSRRGNEQFFGPGTRLTVL.

V gene TRBV7-2 combines with J gene TRBJ1-6; possible D gene TRBD1, 6 bases. The germline V gene encodes CDR1 SGHTA and CDR2 FQGNSA. V shed 5 bases and J shed 7 bases, with 15 bases lying between them. There are 15 residues in the CDR3. In nucleotides, the CDR3 is TGTGCCAGCAGCCACACCGGGACACAGAATTCACCCCTCCACTTT. Translation gives CASSHTGTQNSPLHF.

The V gene is TRBV6-5, the J gene TRBJ1-1; D unclear. There are 14 residues in the CDR3. CDR1 is MNHEY and CDR2 is SVGAGI in the germline V gene. V gave up 1 base and J gave up 4 bases, with 10 bases separating them. The CDR3 is CASSYYWSGTEAFF. The CDR3 DNA follows: TGTGCCAGCAGTTACTATTGGTCGGGCACTGAAGCTTTCTTT.